Following are 21 T cell receptor beta chains from one sample sequenced in a study of Graves' ophthalmopathy and Graves' hyperthyroidism. RNA served as the template for amplifying TCR beta CDR3 regions. Amplification began with first-round RT-PCR using HTBI primers, then second-round multiplex PCR was performed. TCRdb processed the multiplex PCR reads anew with MiXCR; each CDR3 protein has one entry. In the table there are about 220,000 distinct CDR3 sequences, around a fifth of which are singletons. The sample consisted of peripheral blood. The receptors were sampled from a woman aged 45-59 years with Graves' ophthalmopathy.

In its sample, this clonotype was seen many times. One end of the junction varies from germline; a read error may be responsible. The V call is TRBV3-1, the J call TRBJ1-1; 7 bases map to TRBD1. This CDR3 is built from 13 residues. Germline V gene data show CDR1 as LGHDT and CDR2 as YNNKEL (reference sequence). CDR3 nucleotides: TGTGCCAGCAGTCAAGCCGGGACAGCTGAAGCTTTCTTT. It encodes CASSQAGTAEAFF.

This clonotype appeared many times. This rearrangement joins TRBV20-1 to TRBJ2-7; tentative D call: TRBD2 (6 bases). Trimming shortened V by 3 bases and J by 0 bases, and 9 bases separated the two germline ends. The CDR3 covers 13 residues. From germline, CDR1 is DFQATT and CDR2 SNEGSKA (reference sequence). The CDR3: CSARGEDSYEQYF. CDR3 coding DNA: TGCAGTGCTAGGGGGGAGGACTCCTACGAGCAGTACTTC.

As for this clonotype: A junction end diverges from the germline sequence, so it may reflect a read error. V gene TRBV3-1 combines with J gene TRBJ2-7; tentatively, D is TRBD2 (7 bases). In germline, CDR1 is LGHDT, CDR2 YNNKEL (reference sequence). This CDR3 is built from 15 residues. The CDR3 reads CTSSPQGRVAYEQYF. For the CDR3, the DNA is TGTACCAGCAGCCCTCAGGGGAGGGTGGCCTACGAGCAGTACTTC.

This clonotype showed up many times. The genes are TRBV20-1 and TRBJ2-5; D remains ambiguous. The germline V gene has CDR1 DFQATT and CDR2 SNEGSKA (reference sequence). Trimming removed 1 base at V and 1 base at J, with 7 bases between. The length of the CDR3 is 13 residues. CDR3 in DNA: TGCAGTGCTAGAGCCCCCCCCCAAGAGACCCAGTACTTC. This codes for CSARAPPQETQYF.

The chain carries TRBV30 and TRBJ2-7; 7 positions match TRBD2. Looked up from germline, CDR1 is GTSNPN and CDR2 is SVGIG (reference sequence). The CDR3 totals 15 residues. V shed 2 bases, J shed 0 bases, and the junction held 7 bases outside the gene matches. The CDR3 sequence: CAWSLNSGPSYEQYF. The DNA for the CDR3 is TGTGCCTGGAGTCTCAATAGCGGGCCCTCCTACGAGCAGTACTTC.

This clonotype was detected only a few times. The V gene is TRBV30, the J gene TRBJ1-5; 7 bases map to TRBD1. The V gene end was trimmed by 3 bases and the J gene end by 9 bases; junction bases not matched to a gene: 14. The germline V gene has CDR1 GTSNPN and CDR2 SVGIG (reference sequence). The CDR3 is 15 residues long. The CDR3 DNA is TGTGCCTGGAGCGATAGCGGGCAGGGGGTTCGGCCCCAGCATTTT. Translated: CAWSDSGQGVRPQHF.

This clonotype was counted at least ten times. This chain links TRBV6-2 or TRBV6-3 with TRBJ2-2; D might be TRBD1 (6 bases). The V and J ends lost 1 base and 0 bases respectively, with 9 bases between them. The germline V gene encodes CDR1 MNHEY and CDR2 SVGEGT. This CDR3 is built from 16 residues. The CDR3, as DNA: TGTGCCAGCAGTTACTATGGGACATCGAACACCGGGGAGCTGTTTTTT. This translates into CASSYYGTSNTGELFF.

This clonotype was detected many times. The rearrangement joins TRBV7-2 to TRBJ2-2; tentative D call: TRBD2 (5 bases). This CDR3 contains 15 residues. Trimming removed 3 bases from V and 7 bases from J, with 15 bases in between. Germline CDR1 SGHTA, CDR2 FQGNSA. CDR3 loop: CASSFGGNRGGELFF. The CDR3 coding sequence is TGTGCCAGCAGCTTCGGAGGCAATCGAGGCGGGGAGCTGTTTTTT.

CDR3 region: CASSLARGHLAKNIQYF. In DNA, the CDR3 is TGTGCCAGCAGTTTAGCGAGGGGCCATCTAGCCAAAAACATTCAGTACTTC. This sequence joins TRBV28 and TRBJ2-4; tentatively, D is TRBD1 or TRBD2 (5 bases each). The V gene's germline CDR1 is MDHEN and CDR2 SYDVKM. Trimming pared 2 bases from V and 0 bases from J, leaving 14 bases between. This CDR3 region has 17 residues.

This clonotype showed up many times. J is TRBJ2-7 and V is TRBV10-3; D remains unclear. Per germline, CDR1 ENHRY and CDR2 SYGVKD. V lost 2 bases, J lost 3 bases, and 5 bases lay in between. The CDR3 runs to 12 residues. As DNA, the CDR3 is TGTGCCATCAGTGAGATGGACTACGAGCAGTACTTC. Protein product: CAISEMDYEQYF.

This chain joins TRBV19 and TRBJ1-1, with D hard to call. V lost 7 bases and J lost 9, with 21 bases in between. Germline values: CDR1 LNHDA, CDR2 SQIVND (reference sequence). This CDR3 spans 14 amino acids. CDR3 coding DNA: TGTGCCAGTACCGAAAATCAAGGCGGGGTTAAAGCTTTCTTT. Translating gives CASTENQGGVKAFF. Full variable domain (remainder filled in from reference TRBV19 and TRBJ1-1): DGGITQSPKYLFRKEGQNVTLSCEQNLNHDAMYWYRQDPGQGLRLIYYSQIVNDFQKGDIAEGYSVSREKKESFPLTVTSAQKNPTAFYLCASTENQGGVKAFFGQGTRLTVV.

At least ten counts were recorded for this clonotype. The genes are TRBV29-1 and TRBJ2-2; D remains unclear. This CDR3 is built from 12 residues. Per germline, CDR1 SQVTM and CDR2 ANQGSEA. V gave up 6 bases and J gave up 4 bases, with 9 bases separating them. The CDR3 loop is CSVLQGTGELFF. CDR3 nucleotide sequence: TGCAGCGTCCTACAAGGCACCGGGGAGCTGTTTTTT.

This clonotype occurred many times. This chain joins TRBV2 and TRBJ2-5; TRBD2 might be the D (5 bases). The CDR3 length is 14 residues. Germline values: CDR1 SNHLY, CDR2 FYNNEI. Deletions cut 10 bases from V and 0 bases from J, with 15 bases between. For the CDR3, the DNA is TGTGCCATTTCGAGGGTAGGGAACCAAGAGACCCAGTACTTC. This encodes CAISRVGNQETQYF.

This clonotype occurred many times. The genes are TRBV12-3 or TRBV12-4 and TRBJ1-1, with D hard to call. The V end was cut by 3 bases, the J end by 1 base, with 6 bases between. CDR3 length: 13 amino acids. The CDR3 region is CASSLFWNTEAFF. The CDR3 coding sequence is TGTGCCAGCAGTTTGTTTTGGAACACTGAAGCTTTCTTT.

This clonotype was recorded at least ten times. The genes are TRBV19 and TRBJ1-5; D remains unclear. Trimming removed 2 bases from V and 5 bases from J, with 13 bases in between. The length of the CDR3 is 15 residues. Looked up from germline, CDR1 is LNHDA and CDR2 is SQIVND (reference sequence). The CDR3 DNA follows: TGTGCCAGTAGTATACTTTTTCATTCCGATCAGCCCCAGCATTTT. Amino acids: CASSILFHSDQPQHF.

The chain joins TRBV24-1 to TRBJ2-1; possible D gene TRBD2, 6 bases. The V gene lost 9 bases and the J gene lost 9 bases, with 11 bases spanning the gap. CDR1 is KGHDR, CDR2 SFDVKD, per germline. The CDR3 covers 11 residues. The CDR3 loop reads CATGREGEQFF. The CDR3 coding sequence is TGTGCCACCGGGCGGGAAGGTGAGCAGTTCTTC.

This clonotype was detected many times. As DNA, the CDR3 is TGTGCCAGCAGCTTGTTCGGACCCCCCGGGACAGGGGCCTACGAGCAGTACTTC. Protein product: CASSLFGPPGTGAYEQYF. The rearrangement uses TRBV5-6 and TRBJ2-7; 10 bases line up with TRBD1. From germline, CDR1 is SGHDT and CDR2 YYEEEE. CDR3 length: 18 residues. After removal of 1 base from V and 2 bases from J, the junction contained 12 bases not matched to a gene. Full variable domain (remainder filled in from reference TRBV5-6 and TRBJ2-7): DAGVTQSPTHLIKTRGQQVTLRCSPKSGHDTVSWYQQALGQGPQFIFQYYEEEERQRGNFPDRFSGHQFPNYSSELNVNALLLGDSALYLCASSLFGPPGTGAYEQYFGPGTRLTVT.

This clonotype was observed many times. V and J are TRBV6-1 and TRBJ1-5; D ambiguous. V shed 1 base and J shed 2 bases, with 9 bases lying between them. Germline CDR1 and CDR2: MNHNS and SASEGT. The CDR3 spans 15 residues. CDR3 nucleotides: TGTGCCAGCAGTGAAGGGAGGGCGGGCAATCAGCCCCAGCATTTT. It codes for CASSEGRAGNQPQHF.

This clonotype was found many times. DNA for the CDR3: TGTGCCAGCAGTGAAGGGACAGCAACTCAGCCCCAGCATTTT. Its protein is CASSEGTATQPQHF. This rearrangement joins TRBV6-1 to TRBJ1-5; TRBD1 is a possible D gene (6 bases). This CDR3 comprises 14 residues. Trimming stripped 1 base from V and 6 bases from J, with 10 bases between. Germline V lookup: CDR1 MNHNS, CDR2 SASEGT.

The sample holds many counts of this clonotype. V usage is TRBV2 and J usage is TRBJ2-7; D remains unclear. CDR1 and CDR2 from the germline V gene are SNHLY and FYNNEI. This CDR3 spans 12 amino acids. Trimming pared 1 base from V and 3 bases from J, leaving 4 bases between. Here the CDR3 reads CASSEGGYEQYF. In DNA, the CDR3 is TGTGCCAGCAGTGAAGGAGGCTACGAGCAGTACTTC.

This clonotype turned up a few times. The chain recombines TRBV6-2 or TRBV6-3 with TRBJ2-4; 11 nucleotides line up with TRBD1. V lost 2 bases, J lost 3 bases, and 0 bases stayed unmatched. The germline V gene has CDR1 MNHEY and CDR2 SVGEGT. This CDR3 region has 15 residues. The CDR3 DNA is TGTGCCAGCAGTTACGGGACAGGGGGCAAAAACATTCAGTACTTC. Translated, it gives CASSYGTGGKNIQYF.